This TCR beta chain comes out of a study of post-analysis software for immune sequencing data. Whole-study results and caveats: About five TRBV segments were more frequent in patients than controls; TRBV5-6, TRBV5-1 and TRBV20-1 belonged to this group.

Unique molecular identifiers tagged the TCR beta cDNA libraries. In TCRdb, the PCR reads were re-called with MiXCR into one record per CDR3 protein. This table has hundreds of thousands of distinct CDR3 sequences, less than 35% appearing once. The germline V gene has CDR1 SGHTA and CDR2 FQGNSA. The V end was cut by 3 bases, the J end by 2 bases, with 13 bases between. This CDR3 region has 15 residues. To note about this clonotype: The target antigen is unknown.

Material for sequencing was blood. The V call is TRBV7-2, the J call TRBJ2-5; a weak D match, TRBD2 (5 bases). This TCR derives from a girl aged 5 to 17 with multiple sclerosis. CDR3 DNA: TGTGCCAGCAGCTTGATTAGCGCACCTCAAGAGACCCAGTACTTC. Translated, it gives CASSLISAPQETQYF. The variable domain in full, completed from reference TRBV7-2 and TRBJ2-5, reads GAGVSQSPSNKVTEKGKDVELRCDPISGHTALYWYRQSLGQGLEFLIYFQGNSAPDKSGLPSDRFSAERTGGSVSTLTIQRTQQEDSAVYLCASSLISAPQETQYFGPGTRLLVL.